A single count supports the clone carrying this TCR beta chain. This specimen belongs to a study of blood T cell repertoires in COVID-19. Study-wide background: The samples span acute and convalescent COVID-19 from the United States, Italy and Spain. Sources were T cells, B-cell-depleted T cells, or PBMCs; the material itself was cDNA or gDNA.

Original methodology: Researchers report that nucleated cell counts were estimated from reference gene primer amplification. Some clones are missing from TCRdb's copy, which holds only in-frame ones; the method was immunoSEQ multiplex PCR. V and J calls and clone size are those listed in that table; D and trimming were worked out from the DNA. The repertoire includes some 48,000 clones, about nine tenths of them detected once, and about 3% sits in the top ten. Patients at the Seattle site were enrolled during active infection and followed longitudinally. The germline CDR1 and CDR2 sequences are SNHLY and FYNNEI. The CDR3 contains 14 residues. Trimming removed 7 bases at V and 0 bases at J, with 12 bases between.

Sequenced sample: peripheral blood. The TCR comes from a woman at least 80 years old with COVID-19, enrolled during active disease. V usage is TRBV2 and J usage is TRBJ1-1; D gene unclear. The CDR3 coding sequence is TGTGCCAGCAAGGAGGTCTCGGTGAACACTGAAGCTTTCTTT. Its translation is CASKEVSVNTEAFF.